A single count supports the clone carrying this T cell receptor (beta chain). Its cognate antigen is unknown. Sequenced by immunoSEQ multiplex PCR; TCRdb stores in-frame clones only, minus some. This table holds about 87,000 clones, roughly 88% found once. The record originates from a study of T cell responses to AZD1222 COVID-19 vaccine. Whole-study findings and limits: Across the whole spike, CD4 TCRs peaked at regions 160-218 and 743-854. Donors in the cohort were predominantly white British and more often female, and clonal diversity was possibly underestimated. Nearly half of the spike-specific TCRs reportedly recognize variant regions that carry no mutations.

V was pared by 3 bases and J by 5 bases, with 21 bases between. The germline gives CDR1 SGHTS, CDR2 YDEGEE. This CDR3 comprises 16 residues. The clonotype originates from an adult in good health. V gene TRBV5-8 combines with J gene TRBJ2-7, with D perhaps TRBD2 (6 bases). Sample: peripheral blood, taken on day 0 of AZD1222 vaccination. The CDR3 protein is CASSWNRALGGNEQYF. Here the CDR3 DNA reads TGTGCCAGCAGCTGGAACCGCGCTTTGGGCGGGAACGAGCAGTACTTC.